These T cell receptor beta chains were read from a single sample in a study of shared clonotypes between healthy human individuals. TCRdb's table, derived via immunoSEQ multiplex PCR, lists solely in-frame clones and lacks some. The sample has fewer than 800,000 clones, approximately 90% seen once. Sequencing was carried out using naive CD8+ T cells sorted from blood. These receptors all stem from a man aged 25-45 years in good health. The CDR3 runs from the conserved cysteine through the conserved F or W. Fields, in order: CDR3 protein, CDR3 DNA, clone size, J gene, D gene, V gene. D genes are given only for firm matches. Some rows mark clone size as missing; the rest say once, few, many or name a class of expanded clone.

CDR3: CASSLRDANYGYTF; DNA: TGCGCCAGCAGCCTCAGGGACGCTAACTATGGCTACACCTTC; size: few; J: TRBJ1-2; D: NA; V: TRBV4-1
CDR3: CASAEVDRGREQYF; DNA: TGTGCCAGCGCAGAAGTGGACAGGGGGCGCGAGCAGTACTTC; size: NA; J: TRBJ2-7; D: TRBD1; V: TRBV27
CDR3: CSAEKASQETQYF; DNA: TGCAGCGCCGAGAAGGCAAGCCAAGAGACCCAGTACTTC; size: NA; J: TRBJ2-5; D: NA; V: TRBV29-1
CDR3: CASSLWGAYEQYF; DNA: TGTGCCAGCAGTTTGTGGGGAGCCTACGAGCAGTACTTC; size: once; J: TRBJ2-7; D: NA; V: TRBV27
CDR3: CASFASSYNEQFF; DNA: TGCGCCAGCTTCGCGAGCTCCTACAATGAGCAGTTCTTC; size: NA; J: TRBJ2-1; D: NA; V: TRBV5-1
CDR3: CSVEDTTESLNTIYF; DNA: TGCAGCGTTGAAGATACCACCGAAAGTTTAAACACCATATATTTT; size: NA; J: TRBJ1-3; D: NA; V: TRBV29-1
CDR3: CASRSALPAMASTDTQYF; DNA: TGTGCCAGTAGATCCGCCCTCCCGGCGATGGCTAGCACAGATACGCAGTATTTT; size: NA; J: TRBJ2-3; D: NA; V: TRBV19
CDR3: CASSPGVWGSYEQYF; DNA: TGTGCCAGCAGCCCCGGGGTCTGGGGCTCCTACGAGCAGTACTTC; size: NA; J: TRBJ2-7; D: NA; V: TRBV7-3
CDR3: CASSLAGTALTDTQYF; DNA: TGTGCCAGCAGCTTGGCCGGGACAGCCCTCACAGATACGCAGTATTTT; size: once; J: TRBJ2-3; D: TRBD1; V: TRBV5-6
CDR3: CAGTQGTSHMYEQFF; DNA: TGTGCCGGCACACAGGGGACCTCCCACATGTATGAGCAGTTCTTC; size: NA; J: TRBJ2-1; D: TRBD1; V: TRBV7-9
CDR3: CASSWDGDQPQHF; DNA: TGTGCCAGCAGTTGGGACGGCGATCAGCCCCAGCATTTT; size: few; J: TRBJ1-5; D: NA; V: TRBV28
CDR3: CASSIAWGHAGELFF; DNA: TGTGCCAGTAGTATAGCTTGGGGACATGCCGGGGAGCTGTTTTTT; size: NA; J: TRBJ2-2; D: NA; V: TRBV19
CDR3: CASSEDRDRYNEQFF; DNA: TGTGCCAGCAGTGAGGATCGGGACCGCTATAATGAGCAGTTCTTC; size: NA; J: TRBJ2-1; D: NA; V: TRBV6-1
CDR3: CAISESSYDEQFF; DNA: TGTGCCATCAGTGAGTCGAGTTACGATGAGCAGTTCTTC; size: NA; J: TRBJ2-1; D: NA; V: TRBV10-3
CDR3: CASSYVTGKPQHF; DNA: TGTGCCAGCAGTTACGTTACAGGGAAGCCCCAGCATTTT; size: NA; J: TRBJ1-5; D: NA; V: TRBV6-5